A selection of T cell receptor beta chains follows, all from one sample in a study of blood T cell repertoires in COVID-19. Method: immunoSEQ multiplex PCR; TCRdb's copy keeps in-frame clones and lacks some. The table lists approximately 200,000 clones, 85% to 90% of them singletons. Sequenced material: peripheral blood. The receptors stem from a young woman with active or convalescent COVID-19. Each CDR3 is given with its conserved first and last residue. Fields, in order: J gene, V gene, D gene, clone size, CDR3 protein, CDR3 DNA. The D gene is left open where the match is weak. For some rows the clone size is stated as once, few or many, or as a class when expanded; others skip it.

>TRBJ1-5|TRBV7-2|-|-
CASSRGAGRLSSQPQHF
TGTGCCAGCAGCCGGGGGGCAGGCCGACTGTCCAGTCAGCCCCAGCATTTT
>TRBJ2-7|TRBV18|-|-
CASSPISGYEQYF
TGTGCCAGCTCACCCATTTCGGGTTACGAGCAGTACTTC
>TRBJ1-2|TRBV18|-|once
CASSPEAASNYGYTF
TGTGCCAGCTCACCGGAGGCGGCGTCTAACTATGGCTACACCTTC
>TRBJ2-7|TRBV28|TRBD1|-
CASSELTGNTYEQYF
TGTGCCAGCAGTGAGCTGACAGGGAACACCTACGAGCAGTACTTC
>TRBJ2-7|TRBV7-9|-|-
CASSLEAGSGASYEQYF
TGTGCCAGCAGCTTAGAGGCGGGTAGCGGAGCCTCCTACGAGCAGTACTTC
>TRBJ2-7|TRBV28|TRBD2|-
CASTGTSGPYEQYF
TGTGCCAGCACCGGGACTAGCGGACCCTACGAGCAGTACTTC
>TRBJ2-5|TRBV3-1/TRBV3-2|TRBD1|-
CASSQDRRDRGRETQYF
TGTGCCAGCAGCCAGGATCGCCGGGACAGGGGTAGGGAGACCCAGTACTTC
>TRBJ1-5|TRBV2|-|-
CASSRHENQPQHF
TGTGCCAGCAGTCGACACGAAAATCAGCCCCAGCATTTT
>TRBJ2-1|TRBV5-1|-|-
CASSLYRTESNEQFF
TGCGCCAGCAGCTTGTATCGGACAGAGAGCAATGAGCAGTTCTTC
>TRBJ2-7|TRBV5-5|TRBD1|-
CASSLGTGLYEQYF
TGTGCCAGCAGCCTTGGGACAGGACTTTACGAGCAGTACTTC
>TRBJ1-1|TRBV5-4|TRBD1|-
CASSRDRANTEAFF
TGTGCCAGCAGCCGGGACAGGGCAAACACTGAAGCTTTCTTT
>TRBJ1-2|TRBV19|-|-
CASSIARTDYGYTF
TGTGCCAGTAGTATAGCGAGGACAGACTATGGCTACACCTTC
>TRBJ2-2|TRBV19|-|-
CASGGWRVNTGELFF
TGTGCCAGTGGGGGGTGGAGGGTGAACACCGGGGAGCTGTTTTTT
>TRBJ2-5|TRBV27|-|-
CASSLSNRGGGETQYF
TGTGCCAGCAGTTTATCGAACAGGGGGGGAGGCGAGACCCAGTACTTC
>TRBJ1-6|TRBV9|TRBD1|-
CASSTTTGDNSPLHF
TGTGCCAGCAGCACTACGACAGGGGATAATTCACCCCTCCACTTT
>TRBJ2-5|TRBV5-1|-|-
CASSFEFGETQYF
TGCGCCAGCAGCTTTGAGTTTGGAGAGACCCAGTACTTC
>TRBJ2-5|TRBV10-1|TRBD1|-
CASSGTGEETQYF
TGCGCCAGCAGTGGGACAGGAGAGGAGACCCAGTACTTC
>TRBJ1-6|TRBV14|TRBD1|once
CASSQGGFRDRQNSPLHF
TGTGCCAGCAGCCAAGGAGGGTTTCGGGACAGGCAAAATTCACCCCTCCACTTT
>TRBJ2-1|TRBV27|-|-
CASSYPGAWFF
TGTGCCAGCAGTTATCCTGGGGCGTGGTTCTTC
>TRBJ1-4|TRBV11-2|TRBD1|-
CASSFDRGRNKKLFF
TGTGCCAGCAGCTTTGACAGGGGGCGGAACAAAAAACTGTTTTTT
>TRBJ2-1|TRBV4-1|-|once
CASSQGTATQDEQFF
TGCGCCAGCAGCCAAGGGACAGCGACCCAGGATGAGCAGTTCTTC
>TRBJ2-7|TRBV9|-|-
CASSKRAGTSYEQYF
TGTGCCAGCAGCAAACGGGCGGGCACCTCCTACGAGCAGTACTTC
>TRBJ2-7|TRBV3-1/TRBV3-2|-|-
CASSLAGYEQYF
TGTGCCAGCAGCCTAGCCGGCTACGAGCAGTACTTC
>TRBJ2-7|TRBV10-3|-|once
CAISDGLYEQYF
TGTGCCATCAGTGATGGGCTCTACGAGCAGTACTTC
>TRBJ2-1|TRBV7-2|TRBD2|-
CASSLGGPAGVGRNEQFF
TGTGCCAGCAGCTTAGGGGGTCCAGCGGGAGTAGGGAGAAATGAGCAGTTCTTC
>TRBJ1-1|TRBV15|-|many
CATSRDQQGAFF
TGTGCCACCAGCAGAGATCAACAGGGAGCTTTCTTT